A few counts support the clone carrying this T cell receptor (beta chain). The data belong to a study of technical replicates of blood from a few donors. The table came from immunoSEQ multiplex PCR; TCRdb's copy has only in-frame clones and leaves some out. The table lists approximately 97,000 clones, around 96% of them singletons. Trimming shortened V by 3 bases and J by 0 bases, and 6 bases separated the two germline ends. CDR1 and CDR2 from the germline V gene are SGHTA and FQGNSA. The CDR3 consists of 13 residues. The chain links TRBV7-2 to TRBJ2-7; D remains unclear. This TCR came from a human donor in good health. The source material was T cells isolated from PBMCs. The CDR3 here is CASSFSSSYEQYF. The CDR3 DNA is TGTGCCAGCAGCTTTTCTAGCTCCTACGAGCAGTACTTC.